The next 2 T cell receptor beta chains were all read from a single sample in a study of PD-1 blockade in classical Hodgkin lymphoma (dated by TCRdb to about 2020). In light of the paper, this sample's time point label describes: cycle 4 day 1 (C4D1), after 5 to 7 weeks of nivolumab. Every trial patient had relapsed following autologous stem cell transplantation, and prior brentuximab vedotin exposure was what differed among cohorts A, B and C. The receptor library was made with the immunoSEQ multiplex PCR assay. TCRdb provides this immuneACCESS table in a form limited to in-frame rearrangements. Some clones are lacking; in checked studies, under half of them reflect an unresolved V gene, and why the rest are absent is not known. The table for this sample lists more than 85,000 clones; about 92% of them were counted only once. The ten largest clones represent around 20% of the sample. This sample comprised peripheral blood mononuclear cells (PBMCs), obtained before the fourth cycle of nivolumab. The receptors originated from a human donor with classical Hodgkin lymphoma.

The V gene is TRBV7-9, the J gene TRBJ2-2; 15 bases are a match to TRBD2. The V gene end was trimmed by 4 bases and the J gene end by 4 bases; junction bases not matched to a gene: 7. CDR1 SEHNR and CDR2 FQNEAQ come from the germline V gene (reference sequence). This CDR3 spans 18 amino acids. CDR3 bases: TGTGCCAGCAGCTCTGGACTAGCGGGAGGGACAGTCACCGGGGAGCTGTTTTTT. Protein product: CASSSGLAGGTVTGELFF. Using reference TRBV7-9 and TRBJ2-2 for the parts outside the CDR3, the full variable domain is DTGVSQNPRHKITKRGQNVTFRCDPISEHNRLYWYRQTLGQGPEFLTYFQNEAQLEKSRLLSDRFSAERPKGSFSTLEIQRTEQGDSAMYLCASSSGLAGGTVTGELFFGEGSRLTVL.

The chain carries TRBV28 and TRBJ2-7, with 16 bases identical to TRBD2. The germline V gene encodes CDR1 MDHEN and CDR2 SYDVKM. Unmatched junction bases numbered 13, after V lost 6 bases and J lost 5 bases. The CDR3 totals 18 residues. The CDR3 bases are TGTGCCAGCAGGCCAAGGGGGACTAGCGGGAGGGCCGGGAACGAGCAGTACTTC. Translation: CASRPRGTSGRAGNEQYF.